This T cell receptor (beta chain) was profiled in a study of technical replicates of blood from several donors. The sample holds one count of this clone. The ends were cut back, 1 base at V and 1 base at J, with 5 bases in the middle. Germline CDR1 reads MGHRA; CDR2 reads YSYEKL. The CDR3 spans 14 residues. TCRdb's copy holds only in-frame clones and misses some; the assay was immunoSEQ multiplex PCR. The table includes approximately 69,000 clones, about 96% detected once. This sequence was found in a human donor in good health. This chain connects TRBV4-1 to TRBJ1-5; possibly TRBD1 for D (5 bases). The sequenced sample was T cells isolated from PBMCs. The CDR3 loop is CASSQGQSNQPQHF. The CDR3 DNA follows: TGCGCCAGCAGCCAAGGACAGAGCAATCAGCCCCAGCATTTT.